These 30 T cell receptor beta chains came from one sample sequenced in a study of vaccination effects on CD4 cells after COVID-19. These TCRs' antigens remain unknown. The data were produced by immunoSEQ multiplex PCR, yet TCRdb's version contains in-frame clones alone and is incomplete. The sample lists about 44,000 clones; around 76% were seen once. Isolation of CD4+ T cells took place after approximately ten days of culture. The individual was infected with SARS-CoV-2 between March and December 2020, as confirmed by PCR. Participants were given two doses of BNT162b2 or mRNA-1273 vaccine. The source material was CD4+ T cells from PBMCs cultured without peptide, sampled after COVID-19 vaccination. Every receptor here comes from a human donor who had a prior SARS-CoV-2 infection.

V and J are TRBV27 and TRBJ2-1; 12 bases are shared with TRBD2. This CDR3 is 14 amino acids long. With 6 bases clipped from V and 7 bases from J, the junction kept 4 bases outside the gene matches. CDR1 and CDR2 (germline): MNHEY, SMNVEV (reference sequence). CDR3: CASRRLAGVNEQFF. The CDR3 nucleotides are TGTGCCAGCAGAAGACTAGCGGGAGTGAATGAGCAGTTCTTC.

The V and J genes are TRBV5-5 and TRBJ2-2, with a tentative D call TRBD1 (5 bases). CDR3 length equals 14 residues. The V end lost 2 bases, the J end lost 1 base, and 6 bases lay between the germline ends. The germline V gene encodes CDR1 SGHKS and CDR2 YYEKEE (reference sequence). The CDR3 coding sequence is TGTGCCAGCAGCTTCAGGGTGAACACCGGGGAGCTGTTTTTT. This translates into CASSFRVNTGELFF.

The V and J genes are TRBV27 and TRBJ2-7, with unresolved D. This CDR3 is built from 14 residues. Germline V gives CDR1 MNHEY, CDR2 SMNVEV (reference sequence). V was shortened by 0 bases and J by 1 base, with 7 bases between the two germline ends. The CDR3 nucleotides read TGTGCCAGCAGTTTATCAAGGTGGTCCTACGAGCAGTACTTC. Protein product: CASSLSRWSYEQYF.

The rearrangement joins TRBV19 to TRBJ2-1; 8 bases agree with TRBD2. The CDR3 totals 16 residues. CDR1 LNHDA and CDR2 SQIVND come from the germline V gene (reference sequence). Germline trimming cut 5 bases from V and 5 bases from J; bases unmatched to any gene: 11. DNA for the CDR3: TGTGCCAGTAGTGCCTACACGGGACTAGACCACAATGAGCAGTTCTTC. As protein: CASSAYTGLDHNEQFF.

This clone was found a few times. The chain has TRBV20-1 and TRBJ1-2; D is unclear. Per the germline V gene, CDR1 is DFQATT and CDR2 is SNEGSKA (reference sequence). The CDR3 length is 11 residues. Deletions cut 3 bases from V and 7 bases from J, with 9 bases between. The CDR3 DNA reads TGCAGTGCTAGTCTGAACGTTGGCTACACCTTC. It encodes CSASLNVGYTF.

The chain employs TRBV7-2 and TRBJ2-1, with TRBD2 matching over 7 bases. J was trimmed by 9 bases and V by 2 bases; bases with no gene match: 10. Looked up from germline, CDR1 is SGHTA and CDR2 is FQGNSA. CDR3 length equals 15 residues. The CDR3 coding sequence is TGTGCCAGCAGCTTACTAGCGGCCATAACGGGTGAGCAGTTCTTC. Translated, it gives CASSLLAAITGEQFF.

V and J are TRBV4-1 and TRBJ2-1; a weak D match, TRBD2 (6 bases). Germline CDR1 reads MGHRA; CDR2 reads YSYEKL. The CDR3 has 15 residues. V was clipped by 3 bases and J by 4 bases, with 13 bases between them. The CDR3 DNA reads as TGCGCCAGCAGCCATGCCGGGACTGGATACAATGAGCAGTTCTTC. Its protein is CASSHAGTGYNEQFF.

The rearrangement uses TRBV28 and TRBJ1-2; 8 bases are shared with TRBD1. Germline CDR1 MDHEN, CDR2 SYDVKM. The CDR3 covers 13 residues. The V and J ends lost 5 bases and 7 bases, in that order; junction bases with no gene match: 6. The CDR3 is CASSLTGAGGYTF. CDR3 DNA sequence: TGTGCCAGCAGTCTGACAGGGGCGGGTGGCTACACCTTC.

The chain recombines TRBV6-5 with TRBJ2-1; D perhaps matches TRBD2 (6 bases). Germline CDR1 and CDR2: MNHEY and SVGAGI. Trimming cost V 8 bases and J 2 bases, with 13 bases left between them. The CDR3 has 14 residues. CDR3: CASGLALPYNEQFF. The CDR3 nucleotides are TGTGCCAGCGGGCTAGCGCTTCCCTACAATGAGCAGTTCTTC.

The gene calls are TRBV6-5 and TRBJ2-1; 9 bases align to TRBD1. V shed 0 bases and J 10 bases; nucleotides not matched to a gene: 7. Per the germline V gene, CDR1 is MNHEY and CDR2 is SVGAGI. This CDR3 is 15 amino acids long. The DNA for the CDR3 is TGTGCCAGCAGTTACTCCGGACAGGGGCTATTCGAGCAGTTCTTC. This gives the protein CASSYSGQGLFEQFF.

There are a few counts of this clone. The chain uses TRBV11-2 and TRBJ1-2, with 7 bases lining up with TRBD1. Trimming at V came to 7 bases and at J to 6 bases, leaving 8 bases not matched to a gene. The CDR3 has 13 residues. Germline V gene sequence: CDR1 SGHAT, CDR2 FQNNGV. In nucleotides, the CDR3 is TGTGCCAGCACCATCGACAGGGATCATGGCTACACCTTC. This encodes CASTIDRDHGYTF.

The gene calls are TRBV5-1 and TRBJ2-2; maybe TRBD1 (5 bases). V was trimmed by 0 bases and J by 6 bases, leaving 15 bases between them. Germline CDR1 SGHRS, CDR2 YFSETQ. The CDR3 is made up of 16 amino acids. CDR3 sequence reads: CASSLDVRVISGELFF. The CDR3 DNA sequence: TGCGCCAGCAGCTTGGATGTCAGGGTTATTTCCGGGGAGCTGTTTTTT.

The CDR3 nucleotides are TGTGCCAGCAGCCGGGGGACTAGCGGGAGGAATGAGCAGTTCTTC. It yields the protein CASSRGTSGRNEQFF. This chain uses TRBV5-8 with TRBJ2-1; 15 bases align to TRBD2. J was trimmed by 7 bases and V by 4 bases; bases with no gene match: 3. This CDR3 spans 15 amino acids. From germline, CDR1 is SGHTS and CDR2 YDEGEE.

The gene calls are TRBV27 and TRBJ2-7; 10 bases agree with TRBD2. Germline V gene lookup returns CDR1 MNHEY and CDR2 SMNVEV (reference sequence). The J segment lost 2 bases and the V segment lost 2 bases, leaving 12 bases of the junction unmatched. This CDR3 comprises 18 residues. The CDR3 sequence is CASSLGLAGAAHPYEQYF. CDR3 nucleotide sequence: TGTGCCAGCAGTTTAGGTCTAGCGGGAGCGGCCCACCCCTACGAGCAGTACTTC.

The rearrangement joins TRBV12-5 to TRBJ2-7; the D gene is possibly TRBD1 (6 bases). Germline CDR1 is LGHNT and CDR2 is FRNRAP. The germline V and J ends were trimmed by 4 bases and 3 bases, with 19 bases remaining between them. The CDR3 length is 16 residues. The CDR3 protein is CASGWGPQGFFYEQYF. The CDR3 DNA follows: TGTGCTAGTGGTTGGGGCCCCCAGGGGTTCTTCTACGAGCAGTACTTC.

The V gene is TRBV19, the J gene TRBJ2-1; 9 nucleotides agree with TRBD2. The CDR3 is 15 amino acids. V lost 5 bases, J lost 7 bases, and 9 bases stayed unmatched. Germline-derived CDR1 and CDR2 are LNHDA and SQIVND (reference sequence). CDR3 sequence reads: CASSFGSGRRNEQFF. The CDR3 nucleotides are TGTGCCAGTAGTTTTGGGAGCGGGAGGCGAAATGAGCAGTTCTTC. Full variable domain (outside the CDR3, taken from reference TRBV19 and TRBJ2-1): DGGITQSPKYLFRKEGQNVTLSCEQNLNHDAMYWYRQDPGQGLRLIYYSQIVNDFQKGDIAEGYSVSREKKESFPLTVTSAQKNPTAFYLCASSFGSGRRNEQFFGPGTRLTVL.

The chain is built from TRBV14 and TRBJ2-3, with D possibly being TRBD2 (6 bases). The V end lost 1 base, the J end lost 6 bases, and 11 bases lay between the germline ends. The CDR3 loop spans 14 amino acids. Germline V CDR1 and CDR2: SGHDN, FVKESK. The CDR3 region is CASSQGRGWDTQYF. The DNA for the CDR3 is TGTGCCAGCAGCCAAGGGCGGGGTTGGGATACGCAGTATTTT.

This clone was counted between two and nine times. CDR3 amino acids: CASSPISGGNNEQFF. The DNA for the CDR3 is TGTGCCAGCTCACCGATCAGCGGGGGGAACAATGAGCAGTTCTTC. The chain recombines TRBV18 with TRBJ2-1, with 9 positions matching TRBD2. V lost 3 bases, J lost 5 bases, and 5 bases stayed unmatched. The germline V gene has CDR1 KGHSH and CDR2 LQKENI. This CDR3 spans 15 amino acids.

This clone was seen a handful of times. The chain carries TRBV12-5 and TRBJ2-3, with a possible D match to TRBD1 (5 bases). V lost 1 base, J lost 0 bases, and 11 bases lay in between. The V gene's germline CDR1 is LGHNT and CDR2 FRNRAP. The CDR3 consists of 16 residues. CDR3 loop: CASGLGTHLSTDTQYF. CDR3 bases: TGTGCTAGTGGTTTGGGGACACACCTCAGCACAGATACGCAGTATTTT.

The rearrangement joins TRBV27 to TRBJ2-1; D uncertain. The ends were cut back, 6 bases at V and 7 bases at J, with 13 bases in the middle. This CDR3 spans 13 amino acids. In germline, CDR1 is MNHEY, CDR2 SMNVEV (reference sequence). CDR3 in DNA: TGTGCCAGCAGCCAAAAGGCGCTGAATGAGCAGTTCTTC. This sequence encodes CASSQKALNEQFF.

This chain joins TRBV10-3 and TRBJ2-1, with D possibly being TRBD2 (6 bases). V was pared by 3 bases and J by 5 bases, with 17 bases between. The CDR3 loop spans 16 amino acids. Germline loops: CDR1 ENHRY, CDR2 SYGVKD. The CDR3 is CAISEGDWYSHNEQFF. Written as DNA, the CDR3 is TGTGCCATCAGTGAAGGGGACTGGTATTCCCACAATGAGCAGTTCTTC.

This clone has just a few counts. The V call is TRBV5-1, the J call TRBJ2-7; D is unresolved. Looked up from germline, CDR1 is SGHRS and CDR2 is YFSETQ. V gave up 0 bases and J gave up 0 bases, with 10 bases separating them. The CDR3 loop spans 15 amino acids. CDR3 loop: CASSLGATSSYEQYF. The CDR3 DNA sequence: TGCGCCAGCAGCTTGGGGGCAACGAGCTCCTACGAGCAGTACTTC.

J is TRBJ2-5 and V is TRBV5-1; 9 bases are shared with TRBD2. V lost 2 bases to trimming and J lost 5 bases; unmatched junction nucleotides: 10. The CDR3 is made up of 16 amino acids. Germline V gene data show CDR1 as SGHRS and CDR2 as YFSETQ. The CDR3 DNA follows: TGCGCCAGCAGCTTTGGTGGTAGCGGGAGTTGGGAGACCCAGTACTTC. Its protein product is CASSFGGSGSWETQYF.

The chain uses TRBV9 and TRBJ1-1; 7 bases match TRBD1. V lost 3 bases, J lost 3 bases, and 11 bases stayed unmatched. There are 16 residues in the CDR3. Germline lookup yields CDR1 SGDLS and CDR2 YYNGEE. The CDR3 nucleotides are TGTGCCAGCAGCGATAGCAAGGGGGCAGGGGACACTGAAGCTTTCTTT. Its protein product is CASSDSKGAGDTEAFF.

This clone was found a few times. V usage is TRBV18 and J usage is TRBJ2-5; D may be TRBD2 (5 bases). V gave up 3 bases and J gave up 2 bases, with 10 bases separating them. This CDR3 has 14 residues. Germline CDR1 is KGHSH and CDR2 is LQKENI. Here the CDR3 reads CASSPTDSQETQYF. As DNA, the CDR3 is TGTGCCAGCTCACCTACGGACTCTCAAGAGACCCAGTACTTC.

The genes are TRBV2 and TRBJ2-5, with unresolved D. Germline V gives CDR1 SNHLY, CDR2 FYNNEI. CDR3 length: 11 residues. The V gene lost 7 bases and the J gene lost 7 bases, with 10 bases spanning the gap. CDR3 nucleotide sequence: TGTGCCAGCACAGCGTACGGGACCCAGTACTTC. It is translated as CASTAYGTQYF.

This clone appeared a single time. This chain joins TRBV5-6 and TRBJ1-2; D remains unclear. The CDR3 covers 14 residues. The V and J ends lost 5 bases and 4 bases respectively, with 15 bases between them. In germline, CDR1 is SGHDT, CDR2 YYEEEE. The CDR3 loop is CASRLGGGSYGYTF. CDR3 DNA: TGTGCCAGCAGATTAGGCGGTGGGTCCTATGGCTACACCTTC.

The chain recombines TRBV7-9 with TRBJ2-6, with D perhaps given as TRBD1 or TRBD2 (5 bases each). The V gene lost 4 bases and the J gene lost 4 bases, with 17 bases spanning the gap. The CDR3 runs to 17 residues. The V gene's germline CDR1 is SEHNR and CDR2 FQNEAQ (reference sequence). The CDR3 bases are TGTGCCAGCAGCTCCCCCCGCCCGGGGCGCGGGGCCAACGTCCTGACTTTC. It translates to CASSSPRPGRGANVLTF.

The rearrangement uses TRBV9 and TRBJ2-1, with a weak D call TRBD2 (5 bases). This CDR3 contains 15 residues. Between the trimmed V and J ends, which lost 1 base and 0 bases, there was a span of 8 bases. Germline V CDR1 and CDR2: SGDLS, YYNGEE. The chain's CDR3 is CASSVSGSSYNEQFF. DNA of the CDR3: TGTGCCAGCAGCGTATCGGGGAGCTCCTACAATGAGCAGTTCTTC.

This chain joins TRBV25-1 and TRBJ2-1, with 13 bases matching TRBD2. V shed 4 bases, J shed 8 bases, and the junction held 5 bases outside the gene matches. CDR1 and CDR2 (germline): MGHDK, SYGVNS. This CDR3 has 15 residues. The CDR3 DNA reads as TGTGCCAGCAGTGGCCGGACTAGCGGGGGCGATGAGCAGTTCTTC. Its translation: CASSGRTSGGDEQFF.